This TCR beta chain was documented in a study of CD8 T cells in ankylosing spondylitis. General study findings and limits: Among TCR beta sequences, a motif of under ten highly homologous variants appeared characteristic of ankylosing spondylitis blood.

5'-RACE, quantitative and with molecular barcodes, yielded the TCR beta libraries. MiXCR was run by TCRdb on the 5' RACE reads, yielding one entry per CDR3 protein. The profile shows 100,000 or so distinct CDR3 sequences, more than 8.5% of them singletons. Per germline, CDR1 MNHNS and CDR2 SASEGT. The CDR3 length is 15 residues. V lost 9 bases to trimming and J lost 2 bases, with 18 bases between them. This clonotype was seen a handful of times. The antigen is unknown. This sequence joins TRBV6-1 and TRBJ2-3; D may be TRBD1 or TRBD2 (5 bases each). The sample was blood, either unsorted or a sorted T cell fraction (not recorded which). The receptor comes from a male donor with ankylosing spondylitis. CDR3 residues: CASSVFGAPTDTQYF. The CDR3 nucleotides read TGTGCCAGTTCCGTCTTCGGGGCCCCCACAGATACGCAGTATTTT.